This entry lists 27 T cell receptor beta chains sequenced from one sample in a study of T cells expressing NK-cell markers. TCRdb re-analyzed the 5' RACE reads; it lists each CDR3 protein once, without DNA. The table for this sample gives a few hundred thousand distinct CDR3 sequences. Sequencing input: blood T cells: a sorted CD56 or NKG2C T cell subset, CD4+ or CD8+ T cells, or bulk PBMC T cells (not recorded which). These receptor sequences come from a man aged 18 to 69 in good health.

This rearrangement joins TRBV3-1 to TRBJ1-1; the D gene TCRdb calls, TRBD1, cannot be checked with no DNA. The CDR3 has 13 residues. Per germline, CDR1 LGHDT and CDR2 YNNKEL (reference sequence). The CDR3 region is CASSQSRASEAFF.

The chain combines TRBV12-3 or TRBV12-4 with TRBJ2-2; lacking DNA, the TRBD1 call made by TCRdb goes unchecked. This CDR3 has 15 residues. CDR3 residues: CASTPGGGRTGELFF.

The chain uses TRBV6-2 or TRBV6-3 and TRBJ2-7; without DNA, the TCRdb call of TRBD2 cannot be checked. Germline V gene lookup returns CDR1 MNHEY and CDR2 SVGEGT. The CDR3 runs to 16 residues. CDR3 residues: CASSSPRSSGNYEQYF.

The rearrangement joins TRBV2 to TRBJ2-3; checking the TCRdb D call of TRBD2 is not possible without DNA. The CDR3 contains 16 residues. Germline CDR1 reads SNHLY; CDR2 reads FYNNEI. This chain's CDR3 is CASSVFLAGRTDTQYF.

This chain links TRBV29-1 with TRBJ2-1; the TCRdb D gene call, TRBD1, has no DNA to confirm it. This CDR3 has 14 residues. Germline loops: CDR1 SQVTM, CDR2 ANQGSEA. CDR3 amino acids: CSVTPGQGKNEQFF.

This sequence joins TRBV3-1 and TRBJ2-5; the D gene TCRdb calls, TRBD1, cannot be checked with no DNA. The V gene's germline CDR1 is LGHDT and CDR2 YNNKEL (reference sequence). CDR3 length: 14 amino acids. CDR3: CASGRRGNQETQYF.

V usage is TRBV27 and J usage is TRBJ1-2; TCRdb indicates TRBD1, and absent DNA this call remains unverified. The CDR3 runs 14 residues. CDR1 and CDR2 from the germline V gene are MNHEY and SMNVEV (reference sequence). The CDR3 is CASGDRGTDDGYTF.

The chain employs TRBV29-1 and TRBJ1-3. CDR3 length: 14 amino acids. Per germline, CDR1 SQVTM and CDR2 ANQGSEA. This chain's CDR3 is CSVEGTVTGNTIYF.

The chain links TRBV6-1 to TRBJ1-2. The CDR3 covers 15 residues. Germline-derived CDR1 and CDR2 are MNHNS and SASEGT. The CDR3 protein is CASSSRDRGGHGYTF.

The rearrangement links TRBV24-1 to TRBJ2-5; no DNA is available, so the TRBD2 call from TCRdb remains unchecked. CDR1 KGHDR and CDR2 SFDVKD come from the germline V gene. This CDR3 is built from 14 residues. The chain's CDR3 is CATSDAAGVETQYF.

The rearrangement uses TRBV6-5 and TRBJ1-6; TCRdb indicates TRBD1, and absent DNA this call remains unverified. This CDR3 has 15 residues. In germline, CDR1 is MNHEY, CDR2 SVGAGI. CDR3 in amino acids: CASSTGDGFNSPLHF.

CDR3 sequence reads: CASSSRQGYTDTQYF. This chain links TRBV5-1 with TRBJ2-3; TCRdb's D gene call, TRBD1, goes unchecked for lack of DNA. This CDR3 contains 15 residues. Germline V gives CDR1 SGHRS, CDR2 YFSETQ.

The chain carries TRBV7-2 and TRBJ2-3. Germline CDR1 is SGHTA and CDR2 is FQGNSA. This CDR3 has 15 amino acids. CDR3 sequence: CASSRGPTSTDTQYF.

The gene calls are TRBV3-1 and TRBJ1-2; checking the TCRdb D call of TRBD1 is not possible without DNA. The CDR3 is made up of 15 amino acids. Looked up from germline, CDR1 is LGHDT and CDR2 is YNNKEL (reference sequence). The CDR3 protein is CASSQDLKGRYGYTF.

V gene TRBV5-5 combines with J gene TRBJ1-1. Per the germline V gene, CDR1 is SGHKS and CDR2 is YYEKEE (reference sequence). CDR3 length equals 14 residues. The CDR3 loop reads CASSSTPGDTEAFF.

This chain connects TRBV2 to TRBJ1-3; checking the TCRdb D call of TRBD1 is not possible without DNA. This CDR3 has 14 amino acids. The germline V gene encodes CDR1 SNHLY and CDR2 FYNNEI. CDR3 residues: CASSDPGTGNTIYF.

The chain is built from TRBV3-1 and TRBJ1-5; TCRdb returns TRBD1, unconfirmable since there is no DNA. CDR1 LGHDT and CDR2 YNNKEL come from the germline V gene (reference sequence). This CDR3 has 17 residues. CDR3 amino acids: CASSLAWQGRGDQPQHF.

V gene TRBV24-1 combines with J gene TRBJ2-1; no DNA is available, so the TRBD2 call from TCRdb remains unchecked. CDR1 is KGHDR, CDR2 SFDVKD, per germline. This CDR3 is built from 20 residues. The CDR3 is CATSDAPGLAGGKTYNEQFF.

The chain combines TRBV6-1 with TRBJ2-5; TCRdb designates TRBD1, a call that cannot be tested without DNA. This CDR3 is built from 14 residues. Germline V gene lookup returns CDR1 MNHNS and CDR2 SASEGT. The CDR3 region is CASSEQGGSETQYF.

The rearrangement joins TRBV15 to TRBJ2-5; the TRBD1 assignment by TCRdb is unverifiable without DNA. Germline V gene sequence: CDR1 LNHNV, CDR2 YYDKDF (reference sequence). The CDR3 runs 15 residues. This CDR3 is CATSRAGVLGETQYF.

The rearrangement uses TRBV20-1 and TRBJ2-7; TCRdb calls TRBD1, which cannot be checked without DNA. There are 14 residues in the CDR3. The germline gives CDR1 DFQATT, CDR2 SNEGSKA (reference sequence). This CDR3 reads CSARGHTDAGAQYF.

J is TRBJ2-1 and V is TRBV10-2; lacking DNA, the TRBD1 call made by TCRdb goes unchecked. Germline V gene data show CDR1 as WSHSY and CDR2 as SAAADI. CDR3 length: 14 residues. The CDR3 reads CASLPGQASLEQFF.

The chain links TRBV18 to TRBJ2-4; checking the TCRdb D call of TRBD1 is not possible without DNA. This CDR3 is built from 17 residues. Germline loops: CDR1 KGHSH, CDR2 LQKENI. CDR3 protein: CASSPTVPGLAKNIQYF.

The rearrangement joins TRBV3-1 to TRBJ2-1; TCRdb's D call, TRBD2, is unchecked because there is no DNA. The CDR3 sequence is 19 residues long. Germline V gene sequence: CDR1 LGHDT, CDR2 YNNKEL (reference sequence). This CDR3 reads CASSPAGLAGGRSYNEQFF.

The rearrangement uses TRBV5-1 and TRBJ2-3; the D gene TCRdb calls, TRBD2, cannot be checked with no DNA. Germline CDR1 SGHRS, CDR2 YFSETQ. The CDR3 is 18 residues long. The CDR3 is CASSLEGLAAYSTDTQYF. Looking up the rest from reference TRBV5-1 and TRBJ2-3 gives the full variable domain: KAGVTQTPRYLIKTRGQQVTLSCSPISGHRSVSWYQQTPGQGLQFLFEYFSETQRNKGNFPGRFSGRQFSNSRSEMNVSTLELGDSALYLCASSLEGLAAYSTDTQYFGPGTRLTVL.

The rearrangement uses TRBV10-3 and TRBJ1-6. CDR1 is ENHRY and CDR2 is SYGVKD in the germline V gene. The CDR3 contains 13 residues. CDR3 in amino acids: CAISGQDNSPLHF.

This rearrangement joins TRBV20-1 to TRBJ1-2; no DNA is available, so the TRBD1 call from TCRdb remains unchecked. Germline lookup yields CDR1 DFQATT and CDR2 SNEGSKA (reference sequence). The CDR3 has 18 residues. This CDR3 reads CSAGIPGTDDLQNYGYTF.